Presented here are 17 T cell receptor beta chains from one specimen sequenced in a study of OX40 agonist ivuxolimab in advanced cancers. Sequencing was performed with immunoSEQ multiplex PCR; in TCRdb, only in-frame clones are kept and a portion is missing. The table shows around 32,000 clones, with roughly nine tenths occurring only once. Here the sequenced sample was CD4+ or CD8+ T cells sorted from blood, taken in a trial of the OX40 agonist ivuxolimab. These TCRs come from an adult with an advanced solid tumor such as melanoma, head and neck, liver or kidney cancer.

The V gene is TRBV2, the J gene TRBJ2-5, with D uncertain. Trimming removed 3 bases from V and 1 base from J, with 6 bases in between. This CDR3 is built from 13 residues. Germline V CDR1 and CDR2: SNHLY, FYNNEI. The CDR3 sequence is CASSDGFQETQYF. CDR3 bases: TGTGCCAGCAGTGACGGCTTCCAAGAGACCCAGTACTTC.

V gene TRBV30 combines with J gene TRBJ2-6; D is unclear. Germline V lookup: CDR1 GTSNPN, CDR2 SVGIG (reference sequence). The CDR3 length is 16 residues. V lost 1 base, J lost 1 base, and 11 bases lay in between. The CDR3 region has the DNA TGTGCCTGGAGTGAGGTGTTAGTGTCTGGGGCCAACGTCCTGACTTTC. This translates into CAWSEVLVSGANVLTF.

V is TRBV11-3 and J is TRBJ2-1; D possibly corresponds to TRBD2 (5 bases). Germline V CDR1 and CDR2: SGHNT, YENEEA. Trimming took 4 bases from V and 3 from J, leaving 10 bases between them. There are 14 residues in the CDR3. CDR3 nucleotide sequence: TGTGCCAGCAGCTATTCCGGACTCTACAATGAGCAGTTCTTC. Amino acid sequence: CASSYSGLYNEQFF.

This clone was detected only a few times. The chain has TRBV2 and TRBJ2-7, with a weak D call TRBD2 (6 bases). The CDR3 covers 15 residues. CDR1 is SNHLY, CDR2 FYNNEI, per germline. Trimming removed 7 bases from V and 7 bases from J, with 23 bases in between. In nucleotides, the CDR3 is TGTGCCAGCACATACGAGAGGACTACCCTAGGGGAGCAGTACTTC. Its translation: CASTYERTTLGEQYF. Together with reference TRBV2 and TRBJ2-7, the CDR3 gives the full variable domain: EPEVTQTPSHQVTQMGQEVILRCVPISNHLYFYWYRQILGQKVEFLVSFYNNEISEKSEIFDDQFSVERPDGSNFTLKIRSTKLEDSAMYFCASTYERTTLGEQYFGPGTRLTVT.

This clone was counted a single time. V and J are TRBV4-1 and TRBJ2-2, with D possibly TRBD1 on 6 matching bases. CDR1 and CDR2 (germline): MGHRA, YSYEKL. CDR3 length: 15 residues. Trimming removed 4 bases from V and 1 base from J, with 10 bases in between. The CDR3 DNA follows: TGCGCCAGCAGCCCACAGGGCCGGAACACCGGGGAGCTGTTTTTT. Amino acids: CASSPQGRNTGELFF.

This sequence joins TRBV6-5 and TRBJ1-1; D gene uncertain. The CDR3 has 14 residues. Deletions cut 2 bases from V and 3 bases from J, with 10 bases between. CDR1 is MNHEY, CDR2 SVGAGI, per germline. CDR3 in amino acids: CASSYRIGDTEAFF. CDR3 bases: TGTGCCAGCAGTTACCGAATTGGAGACACTGAAGCTTTCTTT.

The chain employs TRBV28 and TRBJ2-2; D perhaps matches TRBD2 (7 bases). Deletions cut 3 bases from V and 5 bases from J, with 13 bases between. Per germline, CDR1 MDHEN and CDR2 SYDVKM. The CDR3 has 15 amino acids. The CDR3 bases are TGTGCCAGCAGTTTCCGGGGGGCACGAACCGGGGAGCTGTTTTTT. It translates to CASSFRGARTGELFF.

The chain has TRBV4-1 and TRBJ2-7, with no clear D. V gave up 0 bases and J gave up 2 bases, with 11 bases separating them. Germline V lookup: CDR1 MGHRA, CDR2 YSYEKL. The CDR3 is made up of 15 amino acids. In DNA, the CDR3 is TGCGCCAGCAGCCAAGAGGGCAGTGGAACCTACGAGCAGTACTTC. This encodes CASSQEGSGTYEQYF.

The V call is TRBV2, the J call TRBJ2-3; no firm D call. Germline V gene data show CDR1 as SNHLY and CDR2 as FYNNEI. The CDR3 spans 13 residues. The V and J ends lost 6 bases and 5 bases respectively, with 12 bases between them. CDR3 sequence: CASRDPVIDTQYF. Here the CDR3 DNA reads TGTGCCAGCAGGGACCCGGTGATAGATACGCAGTATTTT.

The V gene is TRBV6-1, the J gene TRBJ2-7, with D maybe TRBD1 (5 bases). V lost 9 bases, J lost 4 bases, and 16 bases lay in between. Germline-derived CDR1 and CDR2 are MNHNS and SASEGT. The CDR3 consists of 13 residues. CDR3 nucleotide sequence: TGTGCCAGAGGATTGACAGCGACTTACGAGCAGTACTTC. Amino acid sequence: CARGLTATYEQYF.

The rearrangement uses TRBV5-6 and TRBJ1-3; 8 bases map to TRBD1. V gave up 1 base and J gave up 0 bases; unmatched junction bases: 3. The CDR3 sequence is 16 residues long. Germline V gene lookup returns CDR1 SGHDT and CDR2 YYEEEE. This CDR3 is CASSLPRGLSGNTIYF. DNA for the CDR3: TGTGCCAGCAGCTTGCCCAGGGGGCTCTCTGGAAACACCATATATTTT.

This chain joins TRBV5-4 and TRBJ2-7; 10 nucleotides agree with TRBD1. The CDR3 is made up of 15 amino acids. CDR1 and CDR2 (germline): SGHNT, YYREEE (reference sequence). V gave up 3 bases and J gave up 0 bases; unmatched junction bases: 3. Here the CDR3 reads CASSWGQGSSYEQYF. CDR3 DNA sequence: TGTGCCAGCAGCTGGGGACAGGGGAGCTCCTACGAGCAGTACTTC.

This rearrangement joins TRBV15 to TRBJ2-7; TRBD2 aligns across 7 bases. V gave up 5 bases and J gave up 4 bases; unmatched junction bases: 8. The germline gives CDR1 LNHNV, CDR2 YYDKDF (reference sequence). The CDR3 totals 14 residues. The CDR3 DNA sequence: TGTGCCACCAGCGCGGGAGCGATCGAGTACGAGCAGTACTTC. Amino acid sequence: CATSAGAIEYEQYF.

The rearrangement joins TRBV29-1 to TRBJ2-4; 7 bases fit TRBD2. Germline-derived CDR1 and CDR2 are SQVTM and ANQGSEA. V lost 3 bases to trimming and J lost 5 bases; unmatched junction nucleotides: 13. This CDR3 spans 16 amino acids. CDR3: CSVDEWGEGEQNIQYF. In DNA form, the CDR3 reads TGCAGCGTTGATGAATGGGGGGAGGGAGAACAAAACATTCAGTACTTC.

The chain is built from TRBV6-8 and TRBJ1-5; tentatively, D is TRBD1 (6 bases). The germline V and J ends were trimmed by 9 bases and 0 bases, with 21 bases remaining between them. The CDR3 has 17 residues. The germline gives CDR1 MNHGY, CDR2 SAAAGT. The CDR3 DNA is TGTGCCAGTGAAAGACAAGGGGGGGCTAATAGCAATCAGCCCCAGCATTTT. It yields the protein CASERQGGANSNQPQHF.

The V call is TRBV27, the J call TRBJ1-6; TRBD1 agrees at 11 bases. This CDR3 spans 16 amino acids. Trimming took 4 bases from V and 9 from J; bases not matched to a gene: 8. Germline V gene sequence: CDR1 MNHEY, CDR2 SMNVEV (reference sequence). The CDR3: CASSSWDRGIGSPLHF. The CDR3 DNA follows: TGTGCCAGCAGTTCCTGGGACAGGGGGATCGGTTCACCCCTCCACTTT.

The chain carries TRBV4-2 and TRBJ1-1, with D possibly TRBD1 on 6 matching bases. Deletions cut 4 bases from V and 3 bases from J, with 15 bases between. The CDR3 totals 15 residues. The germline V gene has CDR1 LGHNA and CDR2 YNFKEQ. CDR3 coding DNA: TGTGCCAGCAGCCCCGCCACAGGGATCGACACTGAAGCTTTCTTT. It encodes CASSPATGIDTEAFF.